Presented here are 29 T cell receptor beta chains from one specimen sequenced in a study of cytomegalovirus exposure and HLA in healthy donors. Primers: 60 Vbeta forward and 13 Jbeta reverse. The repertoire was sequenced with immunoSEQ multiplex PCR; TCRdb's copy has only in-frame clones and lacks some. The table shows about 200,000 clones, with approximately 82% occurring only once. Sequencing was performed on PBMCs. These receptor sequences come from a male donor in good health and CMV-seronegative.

The CDR3 coding sequence is TGTGCCAGTAGTTTTAATAGCGGAAACTCCTACGAGCAGTACTTC. It translates to CASSFNSGNSYEQYF. The V gene is TRBV19, the J gene TRBJ2-7, with D perhaps matching TRBD2 (6 bases). There are 15 residues in the CDR3. Germline V gene data show CDR1 as LNHDA and CDR2 as SQIVND (reference sequence). V lost 5 bases to trimming and J lost 0 bases, with 14 bases between them.

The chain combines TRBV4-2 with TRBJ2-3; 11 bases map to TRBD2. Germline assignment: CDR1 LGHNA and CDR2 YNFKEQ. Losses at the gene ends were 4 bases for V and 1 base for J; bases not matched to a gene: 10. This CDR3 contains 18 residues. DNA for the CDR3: TGTGCCAGCAGCCCCCGAATAGCGGGAGGGGCGGGCACAGATACGCAGTATTTT. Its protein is CASSPRIAGGAGTDTQYF.

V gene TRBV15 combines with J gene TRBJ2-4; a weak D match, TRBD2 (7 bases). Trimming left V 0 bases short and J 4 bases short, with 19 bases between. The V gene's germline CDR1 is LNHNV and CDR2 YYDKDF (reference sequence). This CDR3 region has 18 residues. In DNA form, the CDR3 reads TGTGCCACCAGCAGAGATTTGAGGGAGGGGGGACCTAAAAACATTCAGTACTTC. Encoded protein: CATSRDLREGGPKNIQYF.

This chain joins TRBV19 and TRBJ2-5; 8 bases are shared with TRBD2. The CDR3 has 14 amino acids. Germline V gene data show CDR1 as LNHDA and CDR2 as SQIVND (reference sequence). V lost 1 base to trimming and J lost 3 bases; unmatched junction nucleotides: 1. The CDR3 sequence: CASSIAGLEETQYF. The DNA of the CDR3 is TGTGCCAGTAGTATAGCGGGACTAGAAGAGACCCAGTACTTC.

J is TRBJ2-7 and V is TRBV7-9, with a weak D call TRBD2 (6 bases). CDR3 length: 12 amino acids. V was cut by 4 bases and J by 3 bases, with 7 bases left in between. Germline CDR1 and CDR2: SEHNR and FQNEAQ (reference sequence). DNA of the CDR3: TGTGCCAGCAGCTGGGACTTCTACGAGCAGTACTTC. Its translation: CASSWDFYEQYF.

The CDR3 DNA is TGTGCCAGCTCCGGACAGGGATCGGGCACTGAAGCTTTCTTT. Translated, it gives CASSGQGSGTEAFF. This chain links TRBV18 with TRBJ1-1; 8 bases map to TRBD1. J gave up 4 bases and V 6 bases, and 7 bases lay outside the gene matches. Germline values: CDR1 KGHSH, CDR2 LQKENI. The CDR3 loop spans 14 amino acids.

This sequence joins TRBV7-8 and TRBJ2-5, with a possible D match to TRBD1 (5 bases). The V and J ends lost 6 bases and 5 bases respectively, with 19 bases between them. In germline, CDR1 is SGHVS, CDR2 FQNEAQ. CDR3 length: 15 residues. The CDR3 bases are TGTGCCAGCAGACCTAGACAGTTGACTGGGGAGACCCAGTACTTC. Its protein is CASRPRQLTGETQYF.

The CDR3 spells CASSIARGRFNYGYTF. The CDR3 coding sequence is TGTGCCAGTAGTATAGCGAGGGGGCGGTTTAACTATGGCTACACCTTC. This sequence joins TRBV19 and TRBJ1-2; 7 nucleotides line up with TRBD1. In germline, CDR1 is LNHDA, CDR2 SQIVND (reference sequence). After removal of 1 base from V and 1 base from J, the junction contained 6 bases not matched to a gene. This CDR3 spans 16 amino acids.

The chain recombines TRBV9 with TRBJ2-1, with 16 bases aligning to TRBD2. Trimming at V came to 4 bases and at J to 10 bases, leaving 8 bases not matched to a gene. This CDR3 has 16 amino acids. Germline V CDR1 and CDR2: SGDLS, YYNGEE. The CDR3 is CASSPGTSGGVGEQFF. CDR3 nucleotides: TGTGCCAGCAGCCCCGGGACTAGCGGGGGGGTTGGGGAGCAGTTCTTC.

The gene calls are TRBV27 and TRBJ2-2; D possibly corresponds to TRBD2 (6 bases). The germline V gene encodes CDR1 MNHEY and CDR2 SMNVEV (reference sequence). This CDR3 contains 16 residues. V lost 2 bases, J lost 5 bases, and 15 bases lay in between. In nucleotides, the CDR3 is TGTGCCAGCAGTTTACTGACTAGATTAACGACCGGGGAGCTGTTTTTT. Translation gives CASSLLTRLTTGELFF.

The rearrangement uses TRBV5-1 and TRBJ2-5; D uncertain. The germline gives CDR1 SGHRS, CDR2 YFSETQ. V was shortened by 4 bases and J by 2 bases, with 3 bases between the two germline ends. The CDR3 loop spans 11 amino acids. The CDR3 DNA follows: TGCGCCAGCAGCCAGCAAGAGACCCAGTACTTC. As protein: CASSQQETQYF.

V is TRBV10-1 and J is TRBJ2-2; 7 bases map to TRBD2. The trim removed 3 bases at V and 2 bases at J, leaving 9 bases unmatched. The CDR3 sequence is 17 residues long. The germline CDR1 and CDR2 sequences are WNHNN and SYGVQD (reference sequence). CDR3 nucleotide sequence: TGCGCCAGCAGTGAAGGCGCCGGGAGGATTAACACCGGGGAGCTGTTTTTT. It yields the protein CASSEGAGRINTGELFF.

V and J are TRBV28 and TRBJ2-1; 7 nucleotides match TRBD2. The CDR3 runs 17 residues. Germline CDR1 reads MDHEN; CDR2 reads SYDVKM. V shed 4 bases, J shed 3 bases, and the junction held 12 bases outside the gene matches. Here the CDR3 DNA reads TGTGCCAGCAGTTCTTTTGGGGGGGGAAGCATCTACAATGAGCAGTTCTTC. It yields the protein CASSSFGGGSIYNEQFF.

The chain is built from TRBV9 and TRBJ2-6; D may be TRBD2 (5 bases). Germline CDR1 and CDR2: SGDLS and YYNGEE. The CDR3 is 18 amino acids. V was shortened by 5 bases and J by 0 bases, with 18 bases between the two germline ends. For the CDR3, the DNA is TGTGCCAGCAGTAGACTAACTAGAGAACACTCTGGGGCCAACGTCCTGACTTTC. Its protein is CASSRLTREHSGANVLTF.

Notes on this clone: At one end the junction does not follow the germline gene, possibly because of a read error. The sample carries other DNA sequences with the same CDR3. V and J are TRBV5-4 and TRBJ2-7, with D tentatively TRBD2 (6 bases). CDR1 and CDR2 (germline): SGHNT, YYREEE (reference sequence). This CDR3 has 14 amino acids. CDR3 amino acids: CASSLRDSTGEQYF. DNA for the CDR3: TGTGCCAGCAGCTTGCGGGACTCCACCGGTGAGCAGTACTTT.

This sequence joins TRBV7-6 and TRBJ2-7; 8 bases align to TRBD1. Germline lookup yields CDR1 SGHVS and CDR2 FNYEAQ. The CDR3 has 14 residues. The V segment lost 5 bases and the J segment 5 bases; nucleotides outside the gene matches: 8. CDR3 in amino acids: CASSLQGALNEQYF. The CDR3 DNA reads TGTGCCAGCAGCCTTCAGGGGGCGCTCAACGAGCAGTACTTC.

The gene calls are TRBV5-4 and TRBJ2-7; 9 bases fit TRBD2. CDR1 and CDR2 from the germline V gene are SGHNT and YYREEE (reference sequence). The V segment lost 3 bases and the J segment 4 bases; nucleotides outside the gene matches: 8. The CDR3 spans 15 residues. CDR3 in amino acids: CASSSKRGDLYEQYF. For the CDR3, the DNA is TGTGCCAGCAGCTCTAAGCGGGGGGACTTATACGAGCAGTACTTC.

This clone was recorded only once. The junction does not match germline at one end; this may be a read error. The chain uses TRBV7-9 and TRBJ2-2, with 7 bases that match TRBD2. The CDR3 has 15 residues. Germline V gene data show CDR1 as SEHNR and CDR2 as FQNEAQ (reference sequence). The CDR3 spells CSSSLEGGRPGELFF. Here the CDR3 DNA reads TGTTCCAGCAGCTTAGAGGGCGGGAGACCCGGGGAGCTGTTTTTT.

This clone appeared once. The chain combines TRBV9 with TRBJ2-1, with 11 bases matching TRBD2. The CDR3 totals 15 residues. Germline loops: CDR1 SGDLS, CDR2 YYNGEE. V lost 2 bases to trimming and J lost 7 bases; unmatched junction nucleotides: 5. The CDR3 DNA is TGTGCCAGCAGCGTCGGGACTAGCGGTTGGAATGAGCAGTTCTTC. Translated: CASSVGTSGWNEQFF. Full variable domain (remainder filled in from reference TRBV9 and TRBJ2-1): DSGVTQTPKHLITATGQRVTLRCSPRSGDLSVYWYQQSLDQGLQFLIQYYNGEERAKGNILERFSAQQFPDLHSELNLSSLELGDSALYFCASSVGTSGWNEQFFGPGTRLTVL.

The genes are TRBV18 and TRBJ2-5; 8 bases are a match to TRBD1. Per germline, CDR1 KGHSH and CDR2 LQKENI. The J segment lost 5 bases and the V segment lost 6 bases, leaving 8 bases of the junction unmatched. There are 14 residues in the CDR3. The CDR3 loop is CASSYGQGGETQYF. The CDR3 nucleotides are TGTGCCAGCTCGTACGGACAGGGCGGGGAGACCCAGTACTTC.

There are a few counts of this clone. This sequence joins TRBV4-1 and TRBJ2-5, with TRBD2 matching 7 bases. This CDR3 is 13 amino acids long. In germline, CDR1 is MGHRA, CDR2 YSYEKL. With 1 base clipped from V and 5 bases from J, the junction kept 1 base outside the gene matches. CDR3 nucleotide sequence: TGCGCCAGCAGCCAAGGGGGAGGGGAGACCCAGTACTTC. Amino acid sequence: CASSQGGGETQYF.

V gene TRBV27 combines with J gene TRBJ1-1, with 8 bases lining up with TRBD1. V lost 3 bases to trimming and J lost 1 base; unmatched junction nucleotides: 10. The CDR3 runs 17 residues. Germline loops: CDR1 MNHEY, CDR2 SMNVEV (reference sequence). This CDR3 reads CASSLRAGGAGNTEAFF. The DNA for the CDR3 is TGTGCCAGCAGTTTGCGAGCAGGGGGCGCGGGGAACACTGAAGCTTTCTTT.

Here the CDR3 reads CASSPFNTGELFF. CDR3 sequence (DNA): TGTGCCAGCAGCCCATTTAACACCGGGGAGCTGTTTTTT. The J gene is TRBJ2-2, the V gene TRBV4-2; no firm D call. Germline lookup yields CDR1 LGHNA and CDR2 YNFKEQ. With 4 bases removed from V and 2 bases from J, the gap between germline ends came to 5 bases. The CDR3 consists of 13 residues.

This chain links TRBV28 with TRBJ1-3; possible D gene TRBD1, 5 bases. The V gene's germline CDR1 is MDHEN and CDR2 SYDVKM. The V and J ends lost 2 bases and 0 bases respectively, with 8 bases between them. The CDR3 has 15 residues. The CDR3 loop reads CASSLMGLSGNTIYF. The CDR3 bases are TGTGCCAGCAGTTTAATGGGGCTCTCTGGAAACACCATATATTTT.

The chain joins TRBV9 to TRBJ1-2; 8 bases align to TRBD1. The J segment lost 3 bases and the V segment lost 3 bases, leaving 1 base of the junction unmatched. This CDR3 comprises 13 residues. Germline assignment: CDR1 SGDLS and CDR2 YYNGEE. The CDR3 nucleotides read TGTGCCAGCAGCGCGGACAGGGACTATGGCTACACCTTC. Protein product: CASSADRDYGYTF.

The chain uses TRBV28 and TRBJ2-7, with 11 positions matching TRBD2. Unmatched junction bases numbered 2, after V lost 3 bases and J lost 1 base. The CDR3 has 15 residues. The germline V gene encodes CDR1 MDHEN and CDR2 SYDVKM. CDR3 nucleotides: TGTGCCAGCAGTTTCCCTAGCGGGGGGTCCTACGAGCAGTACTTC. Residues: CASSFPSGGSYEQYF.

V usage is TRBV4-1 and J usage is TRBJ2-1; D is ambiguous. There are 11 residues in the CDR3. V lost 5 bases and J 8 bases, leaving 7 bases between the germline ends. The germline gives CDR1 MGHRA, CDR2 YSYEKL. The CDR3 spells CASSNRDEQFF. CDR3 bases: TGCGCCAGCAGCAACAGAGATGAGCAGTTCTTC.

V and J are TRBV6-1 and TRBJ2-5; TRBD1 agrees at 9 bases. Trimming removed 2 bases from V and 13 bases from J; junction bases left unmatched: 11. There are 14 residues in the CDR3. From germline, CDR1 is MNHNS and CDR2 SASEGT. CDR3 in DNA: TGTGCCAGCAGTGAACCTCCTATGGGACAGGGAATGTACTTC. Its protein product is CASSEPPMGQGMYF.

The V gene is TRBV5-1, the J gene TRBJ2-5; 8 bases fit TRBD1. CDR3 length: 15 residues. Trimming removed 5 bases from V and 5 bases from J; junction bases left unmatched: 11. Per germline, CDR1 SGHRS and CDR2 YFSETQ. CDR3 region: CASSSGQGRWETQYF. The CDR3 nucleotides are TGCGCCAGCAGTTCCGGACAGGGACGGTGGGAGACCCAGTACTTC. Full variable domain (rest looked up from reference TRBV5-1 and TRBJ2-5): KAGVTQTPRYLIKTRGQQVTLSCSPISGHRSVSWYQQTPGQGLQFLFEYFSETQRNKGNFPGRFSGRQFSNSRSEMNVSTLELGDSALYLCASSSGQGRWETQYFGPGTRLLVL.